The entry that follows covers one T cell receptor (beta chain) sequence. The data were taken from a study of cytomegalovirus exposure and HLA in healthy donors. The CDR3 is made up of 14 amino acids. The V segment lost 4 bases and the J segment 5 bases; nucleotides outside the gene matches: 3. Germline V gene sequence: CDR1 SGDLS, CDR2 YYNGEE. With 60 Vbeta and 13 Jbeta primers, the PCR was carried out. TCRdb keeps only in-frame clones here, not all; method: immunoSEQ multiplex PCR. The sample consists of approximately 140,000 clones, roughly two thirds of them appearing once. The chain is built from TRBV9 and TRBJ2-1; 10 bases are shared with TRBD1. The receptor was isolated from a woman in her forties in good health and CMV-seronegative. Sequenced material: PBMCs. CDR3 sequence: CASSLGTGDNEQFF. CDR3 nucleotide sequence: TGTGCCAGCAGCCTTGGGACAGGGGACAATGAGCAGTTCTTC.